Listed below are T cell receptor beta chains from one sample, sequenced in a study of early T cells in non-severe SARS-CoV-2 infection. TCRdb analysed the 5' RACE reads with MiXCR anew, one entry per CDR3 protein. Seen here are about 83,000 distinct CDR3 sequences, under 11% observed once, and the top ten hold 6.5% to 9%. The source was whole blood, collected at baseline. Receptor source: an adult who was a healthcare worker with PCR-confirmed SARS-CoV-2 infection or an uninfected control (not recorded which). Each CDR3 is given with its conserved first and last residue. A D gene is named only where the DNA matches it firmly. The size of a clone is reported for some rows only, either as once, few or many, or as a class for expanded clones.

j_call,v_call,clone_size,d_call,cdr3_aa,cdr3_nt
TRBJ2-4,TRBV4-2,NA,NA,CASSQEALGESKNIQYF,TGTGCCAGCAGCCAAGAGGCCCTAGGAGAATCCAAAAACATTCAGTACTTC
TRBJ2-2,TRBV7-8,NA,NA,CASSLRVAGNTGELFF,TGTGCCAGCAGCTTAAGAGTCGCGGGGAACACCGGGGAGCTGTTTTTT
TRBJ2-7,TRBV5-1,few,TRBD1,CASSSPGQGPYEQYF,TGCGCCAGCAGCTCCCCGGGACAGGGGCCCTACGAGCAGTACTTC
TRBJ2-3,TRBV6-4,NA,TRBD2,CASSVTSELTDTQYF,TGTGCCAGCAGTGTAACTAGCGAGCTCACAGATACGCAGTATTTT
TRBJ1-6,TRBV7-6,NA,NA,CASSLAGVNSPLHF,TGTGCCAGCAGCTTAGCAGGAGTCAATTCACCCCTCCACTTT
TRBJ2-2,TRBV20-1,many,TRBD1,CSARDLRTGDTGELFF,TGCAGTGCTAGAGATCTTCGGACAGGAGACACCGGGGAGCTGTTTTTT
TRBJ1-1,TRBV2,few,NA,CASSTSNTEAFF,TGTGCCAGCAGCACATCGAACACTGAAGCTTTCTTT
TRBJ1-2,TRBV11-2,few,NA,CASSPGGPGGYTF,TGTGCCAGCAGCCCCGGGGGCCCTGGTGGCTACACCTTC
TRBJ1-1,TRBV27,NA,NA,CASMRGPTEAFF,TGTGCCAGCATGCGGGGGCCCACTGAAGCTTTCTTT
TRBJ2-5,TRBV20-1,few,NA,CSGEDQETQYF,TGCAGTGGAGAGGACCAAGAGACCCAGTACTTC
TRBJ1-2,TRBV6-5,NA,TRBD1,CASSQSKRDSSLYGYTF,TGTGCCAGCAGTCAGTCGAAACGGGACAGCTCTCTATATGGCTACACCTTC
TRBJ2-1,TRBV7-3,few,TRBD2,CASSFTSGRADEQFF,TGTGCCAGCAGCTTCACTAGCGGGAGGGCCGATGAGCAGTTCTTC
TRBJ2-4,TRBV5-1,NA,TRBD2,CASTATGLAGEVVKNIQYF,TGCGCCAGCACAGCCACCGGACTAGCGGGAGAAGTAGTCAAAAACATTCAGTACTTC
TRBJ2-2,TRBV24-1,many,TRBD1,CATSDSGQGRVGELFF,TGTGCCACCAGTGATTCAGGACAGGGAAGGGTCGGGGAGCTGTTTTTT
TRBJ1-2,TRBV28,NA,TRBD1,CASRDRAYGYTF,TGTGCCAGCAGGGACAGGGCCTATGGCTACACCTTC
TRBJ1-4,TRBV6-1,few,NA,CASSDREAIEKLFF,TGTGCCAGCAGTGATCGGGAGGCCATTGAAAAACTGTTTTTT
TRBJ2-3,TRBV3-1,NA,TRBD1,CASSQVRGRADTQYF,TGTGCCAGCAGCCAAGTAAGGGGGCGTGCGGATACGCAGTATTTT
TRBJ2-2,TRBV27,many,TRBD1,CASRRGTGGNTGELFF,TGTGCCAGCAGACGCGGGACAGGGGGAAACACCGGGGAGCTGTTTTTT
TRBJ2-7,TRBV2,few,TRBD1,CASREQGSSYEQYF,TGTGCCAGCAGGGAACAGGGGAGCTCCTACGAGCAGTACTTC
TRBJ1-4,TRBV28,many,NA,CASSITLLATNEKLFF,TGTGCCAGCAGCATAACACTTCTTGCAACTAATGAAAAACTGTTTTTT
TRBJ1-4,TRBV28,NA,NA,CASTLSRGSNEKLFF,TGTGCCAGCACCTTATCCAGGGGCTCTAATGAAAAACTGTTTTTT